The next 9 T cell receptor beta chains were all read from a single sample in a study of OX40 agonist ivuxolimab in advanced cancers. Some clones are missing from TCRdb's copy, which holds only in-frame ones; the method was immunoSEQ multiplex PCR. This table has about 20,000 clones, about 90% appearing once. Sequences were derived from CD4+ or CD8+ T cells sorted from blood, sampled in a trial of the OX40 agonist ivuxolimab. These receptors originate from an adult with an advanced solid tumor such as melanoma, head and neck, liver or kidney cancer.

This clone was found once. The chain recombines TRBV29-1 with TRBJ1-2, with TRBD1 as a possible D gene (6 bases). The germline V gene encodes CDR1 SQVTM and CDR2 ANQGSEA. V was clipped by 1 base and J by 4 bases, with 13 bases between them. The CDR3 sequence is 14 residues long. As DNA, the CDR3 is TGCAGCGTTGAAGGAATACAGGGATCCTATGGCTACACCTTC. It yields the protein CSVEGIQGSYGYTF.

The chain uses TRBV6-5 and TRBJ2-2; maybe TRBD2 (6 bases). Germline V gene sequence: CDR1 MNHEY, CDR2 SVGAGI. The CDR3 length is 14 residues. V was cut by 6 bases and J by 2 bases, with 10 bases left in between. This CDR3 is CASRGSGNTGELFF. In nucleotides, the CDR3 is TGTGCCAGCAGGGGTAGCGGCAACACCGGGGAGCTGTTTTTT.

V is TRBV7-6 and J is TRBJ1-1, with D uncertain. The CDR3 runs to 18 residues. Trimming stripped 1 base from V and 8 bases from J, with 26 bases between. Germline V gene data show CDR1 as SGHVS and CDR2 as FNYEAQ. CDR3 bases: TGTGCCAGCAGCTTAGATCCCCCGGTCCAGGTCCACCCAAGGGAAGCTTTCTTT. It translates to CASSLDPPVQVHPREAFF.

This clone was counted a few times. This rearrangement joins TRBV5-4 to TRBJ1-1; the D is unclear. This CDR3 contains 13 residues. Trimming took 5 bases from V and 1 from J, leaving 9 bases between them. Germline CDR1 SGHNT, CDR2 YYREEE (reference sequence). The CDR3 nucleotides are TGTGCCAGCAGTCAATGGGGGAACACTGAAGCTTTCTTT. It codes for CASSQWGNTEAFF.

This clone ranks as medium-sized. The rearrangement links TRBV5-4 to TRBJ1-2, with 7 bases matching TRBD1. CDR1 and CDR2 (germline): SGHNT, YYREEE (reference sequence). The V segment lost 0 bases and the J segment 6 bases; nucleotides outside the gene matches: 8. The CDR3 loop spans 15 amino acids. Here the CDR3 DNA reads TGTGCCAGCAGCTTGGTGGCAGGGGGTTGGAATGGCTACACCTTC. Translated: CASSLVAGGWNGYTF.

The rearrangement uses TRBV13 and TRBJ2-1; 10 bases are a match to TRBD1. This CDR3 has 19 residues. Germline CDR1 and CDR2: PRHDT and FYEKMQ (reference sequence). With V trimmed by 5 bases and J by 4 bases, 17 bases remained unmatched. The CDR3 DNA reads TGTGCCAGCAGCCACGGGACAGGGGACATATCGATCCAATACAATGAGCAGTTCTTC. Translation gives CASSHGTGDISIQYNEQFF. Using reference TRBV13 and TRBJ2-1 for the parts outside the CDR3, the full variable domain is AAGVIQSPRHLIKEKRETATLKCYPIPRHDTVYWYQQGPGQDPQFLISFYEKMQSDKGSIPDRFSAQQFSDYHSELNMSSLELGDSALYFCASSHGTGDISIQYNEQFFGPGTRLTVL.

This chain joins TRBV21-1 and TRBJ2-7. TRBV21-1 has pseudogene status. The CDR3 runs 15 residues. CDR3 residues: CASSKSNISDYEQYF. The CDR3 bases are TGTGCCAGCAGCAAGAGCAACATATCCGACTACGAGCAGTACTTC.

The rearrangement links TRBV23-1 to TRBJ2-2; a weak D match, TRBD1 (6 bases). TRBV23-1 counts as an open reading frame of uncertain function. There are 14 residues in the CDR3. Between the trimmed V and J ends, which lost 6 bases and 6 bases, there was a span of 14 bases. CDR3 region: CASRQGIGSGELFF. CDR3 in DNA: TGCGCCAGCAGACAGGGTATTGGTTCCGGGGAGCTGTTTTTT.

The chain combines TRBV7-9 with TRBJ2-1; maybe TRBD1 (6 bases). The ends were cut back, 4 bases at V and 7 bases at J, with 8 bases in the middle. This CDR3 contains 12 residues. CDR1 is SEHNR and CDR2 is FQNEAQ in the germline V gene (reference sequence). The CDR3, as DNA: TGTGCCAGCAGCTCAACAGGGAATGAGCAGTTCTTC. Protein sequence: CASSSTGNEQFF.